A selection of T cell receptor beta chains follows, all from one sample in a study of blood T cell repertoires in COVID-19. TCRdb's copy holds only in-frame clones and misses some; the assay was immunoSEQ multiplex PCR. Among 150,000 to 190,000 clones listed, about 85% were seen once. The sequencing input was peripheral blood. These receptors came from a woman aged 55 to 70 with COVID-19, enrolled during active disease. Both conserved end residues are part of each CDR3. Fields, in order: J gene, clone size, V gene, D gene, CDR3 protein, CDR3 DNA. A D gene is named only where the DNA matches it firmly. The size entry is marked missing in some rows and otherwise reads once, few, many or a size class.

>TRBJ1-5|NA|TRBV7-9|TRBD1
CASSFWTGVDNQPQHF
TGTGCCAGCAGCTTCTGGACAGGGGTGGACAATCAGCCCCAGCATTTT
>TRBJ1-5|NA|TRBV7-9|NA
CASSFGTGNNQPQHF
TGTGCCAGCAGCTTCGGAACAGGCAACAATCAGCCCCAGCATTTT
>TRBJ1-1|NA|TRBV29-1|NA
CSVGKASPPGNTEAFF
TGCAGCGTTGGCAAAGCGTCGCCACCTGGGAACACTGAAGCTTTCTTT
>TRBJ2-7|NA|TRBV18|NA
CASSPPLPGGQYF
TGTGCCAGCTCACCACCGTTACCCGGAGGGCAGTACTTC
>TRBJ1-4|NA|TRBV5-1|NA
CASSLGSGKDEKLFF
TGCGCCAGCAGCTTGGGGTCGGGGAAGGATGAAAAACTGTTTTTT
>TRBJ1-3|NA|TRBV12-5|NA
CASTGLSGNTIYF
TGTGCTAGTACAGGCCTCTCTGGAAACACCATATATTTT
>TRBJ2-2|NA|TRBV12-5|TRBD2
CASGRGLAGSTGELFF
TGTGCTAGTGGCCGAGGACTAGCGGGGAGCACCGGGGAGCTGTTTTTT
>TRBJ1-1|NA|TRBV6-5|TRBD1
CASTNPGGAGTEAFF
TGTGCCTCTACAAACCCAGGGGGCGCGGGCACTGAAGCTTTCTTT
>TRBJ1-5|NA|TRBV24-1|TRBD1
CATSDRTGGHQPQHF
TGTGCCACCAGTGATAGGACAGGGGGACATCAGCCCCAGCATTTT
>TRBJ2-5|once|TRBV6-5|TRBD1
CAATPGGQETQYF
TGTGCCGCAACCCCAGGGGGACAAGAGACCCAGTACTTC
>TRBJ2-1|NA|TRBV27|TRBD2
CASLGLAGGNEQFF
TGTGCCAGCCTCGGACTAGCGGGAGGGAATGAGCAGTTCTTC
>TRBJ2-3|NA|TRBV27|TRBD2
CASSTGTNVYADTQYF
TGTGCCAGCAGTACTGGGACTAATGTCTACGCAGATACGCAGTATTTT
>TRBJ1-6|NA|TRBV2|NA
CASRLGALYLDSPLHF
TGTGCCAGCAGGTTAGGGGCTCTCTATTTGGATTCACCCCTCCACTTT
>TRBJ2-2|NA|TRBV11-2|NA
CASSLLASVGELFF
TGTGCCAGCAGCTTACTAGCCTCCGTCGGGGAGCTGTTTTTT
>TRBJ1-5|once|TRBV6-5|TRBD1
CASSLRTGGEQPQHF
TGTGCCAGCAGTCTTAGGACAGGGGGGGAACAGCCCCAGCATTTT
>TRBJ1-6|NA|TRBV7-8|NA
CASSFESSYNSPLHF
TGTGCCAGCAGCTTCGAGAGCTCCTATAATTCACCCCTCCACTTT
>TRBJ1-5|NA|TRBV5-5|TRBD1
CASSPRTGNQPQHF
TGTGCCAGCAGCCCGAGGACAGGTAATCAGCCCCAGCATTTT
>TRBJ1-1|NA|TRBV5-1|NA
CASSLAAQLNTEAFF
TGCGCCAGCAGCTTGGCCGCCCAGTTGAACACTGAAGCTTTCTTT
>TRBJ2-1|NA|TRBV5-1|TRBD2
CASSPYGTSGGNYNEQFF
TGCGCCAGCAGCCCATACGGGACTAGCGGGGGGAATTACAATGAGCAGTTCTTC